This T cell receptor beta chain comes out of a study of CD8+CD57+ T cells in acquired aplastic anemia. V shed 0 bases and J shed 4 bases, with 9 bases lying between them. Germline-derived CDR1 and CDR2 are ENHRY and SYGVKD. There are 15 residues in the CDR3. CDR3 and TCR beta VDJ profiling relied on a genomic DNA template. Each CDR3 protein gets one entry after TCRdb re-called the reads with MiXCR. The sample has 150,000 to 200,000 distinct CDR3 sequences, 64% seen once. The sample taken for sequencing was sorted CD4+, CD8+, or CD8+CD57+ T cells (not recorded which) from PBMCs. The sequence came from a human donor with severe aplastic anemia or a healthy control (not recorded which). This chain uses TRBV10-3 with TRBJ1-4; perhaps TRBD1 as D (5 bases). In DNA, the CDR3 is TGTGCCATCAGTGAGTCGACAGAACTTAATGAAAAACTGTTTTTT. Translation: CAISESTELNEKLFF.